Included here is one T cell receptor beta chain sequence, with context. Its antigen remains unidentified. These data belong to a study of T-cell memory formation after mild COVID-19. Study summary: Most TCR clusters belonged to a single donor.

Study-level points and caveats: Pre-infection memory contained some responding clones, which suggested that cross-reactive memory had joined. CD4+ bias marked clones expanding day 15 to 37, unlike balanced contracting clones.

Looked up from germline, CDR1 is SQVTM and CDR2 is ANQGSEA. V gave up 7 bases and J gave up 4 bases, with 11 bases separating them. The CDR3 length is 12 residues. TCRdb fed the 5' RACE reads into MiXCR, producing one record per CDR3 protein. Of some 180,000 distinct CDR3 sequences in the sample, 18% are singletons; the top ten hold around 3.9%. The chain links TRBV29-1 to TRBJ1-5; perhaps TRBD1 as D (5 bases). This TCR was sampled from a man in his late teens or twenties who had mild COVID-19 (a few samples of this study predate the infection). Cell type and time point are not known. Sequencing was carried out using PBMCs or a T cell subset sorted from them (not recorded which). The CDR3 DNA sequence: TGCAGCGCCAGGGAGCCTAATCAGCCCCAGCATTTT. The encoded protein is CSAREPNQPQHF.